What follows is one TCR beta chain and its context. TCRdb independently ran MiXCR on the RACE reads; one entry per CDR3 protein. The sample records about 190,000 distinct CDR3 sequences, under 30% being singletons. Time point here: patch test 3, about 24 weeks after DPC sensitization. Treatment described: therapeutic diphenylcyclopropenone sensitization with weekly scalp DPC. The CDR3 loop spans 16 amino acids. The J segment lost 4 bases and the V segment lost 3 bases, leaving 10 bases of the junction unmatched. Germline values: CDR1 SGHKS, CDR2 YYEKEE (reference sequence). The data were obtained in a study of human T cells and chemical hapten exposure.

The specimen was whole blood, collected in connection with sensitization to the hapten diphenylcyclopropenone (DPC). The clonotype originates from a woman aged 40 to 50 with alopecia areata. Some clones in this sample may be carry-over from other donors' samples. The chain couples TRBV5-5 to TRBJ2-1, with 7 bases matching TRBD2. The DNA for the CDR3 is TGTGCCAGCAGCTCTCAGGGAGGACTAGTTTACAATGAGCAGTTCTTC. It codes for CASSSQGGLVYNEQFF.